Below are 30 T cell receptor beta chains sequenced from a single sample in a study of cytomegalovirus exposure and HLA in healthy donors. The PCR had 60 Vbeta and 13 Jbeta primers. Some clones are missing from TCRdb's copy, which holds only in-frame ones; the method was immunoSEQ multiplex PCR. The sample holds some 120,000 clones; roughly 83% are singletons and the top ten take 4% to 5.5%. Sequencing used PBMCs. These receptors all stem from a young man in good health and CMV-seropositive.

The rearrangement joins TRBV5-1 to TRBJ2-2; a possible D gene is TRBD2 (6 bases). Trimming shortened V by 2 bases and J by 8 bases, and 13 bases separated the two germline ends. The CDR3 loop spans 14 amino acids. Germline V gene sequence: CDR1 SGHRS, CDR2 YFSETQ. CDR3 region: CASSLIGGVGELFF. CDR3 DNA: TGCGCCAGCAGCTTAATCGGGGGAGTAGGGGAGCTGTTTTTT. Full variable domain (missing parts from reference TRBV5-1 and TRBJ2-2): KAGVTQTPRYLIKTRGQQVTLSCSPISGHRSVSWYQQTPGQGLQFLFEYFSETQRNKGNFPGRFSGRQFSNSRSEMNVSTLELGDSALYLCASSLIGGVGELFFGEGSRLTVL.

This CDR3 is CASSQDFAAHTDTQYF. CDR3 in DNA: TGCGCCAGCAGCCAAGATTTTGCTGCACACACAGATACGCAGTATTTT. The rearrangement uses TRBV4-3 and TRBJ2-3; D gene unclear. The CDR3 contains 16 residues. Deletions cut 0 bases from V and 2 bases from J, with 12 bases between. The germline V gene encodes CDR1 LGHNA and CDR2 YSLEER.

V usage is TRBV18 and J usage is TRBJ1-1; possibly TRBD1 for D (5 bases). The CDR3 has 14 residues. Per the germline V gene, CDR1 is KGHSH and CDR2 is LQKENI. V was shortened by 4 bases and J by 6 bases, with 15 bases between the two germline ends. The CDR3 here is CASSLSGLMAEAFF. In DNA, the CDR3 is TGTGCCAGCTCACTTTCGGGACTCATGGCTGAAGCTTTCTTT.

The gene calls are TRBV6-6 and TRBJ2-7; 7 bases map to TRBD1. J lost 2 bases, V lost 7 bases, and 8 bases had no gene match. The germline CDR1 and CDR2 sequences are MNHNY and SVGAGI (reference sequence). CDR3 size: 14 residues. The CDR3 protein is CASIDRVTAYEQYF. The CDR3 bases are TGTGCCAGCATCGACAGGGTGACGGCCTACGAGCAGTACTTC.

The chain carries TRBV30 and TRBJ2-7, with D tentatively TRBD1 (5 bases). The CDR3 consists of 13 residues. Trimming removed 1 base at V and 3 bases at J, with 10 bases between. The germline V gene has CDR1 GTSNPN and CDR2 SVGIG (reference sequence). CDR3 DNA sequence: TGTGCCTGGAGTGAAGGACATTACTACGAGCAGTACTTC. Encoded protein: CAWSEGHYYEQYF.

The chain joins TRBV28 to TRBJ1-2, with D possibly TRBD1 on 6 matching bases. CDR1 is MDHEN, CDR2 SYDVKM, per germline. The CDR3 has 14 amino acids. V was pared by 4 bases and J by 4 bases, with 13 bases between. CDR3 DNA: TGTGCCAGCAGTTCACCCGACAGGAGCTATGGCTACACCTTC. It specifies CASSSPDRSYGYTF.

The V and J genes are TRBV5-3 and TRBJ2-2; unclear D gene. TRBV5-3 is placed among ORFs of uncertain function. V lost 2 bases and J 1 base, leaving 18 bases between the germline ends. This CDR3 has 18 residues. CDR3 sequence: CARSLSVGSLGNTGELFF. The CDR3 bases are TGTGCCAGAAGCTTATCTGTAGGTAGCTTGGGGAACACCGGGGAGCTGTTTTTT.

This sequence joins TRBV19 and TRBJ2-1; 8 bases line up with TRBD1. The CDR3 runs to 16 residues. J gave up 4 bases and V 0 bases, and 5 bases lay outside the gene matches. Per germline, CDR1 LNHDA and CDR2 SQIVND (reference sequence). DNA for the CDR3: TGTGCCAGTAGTATAGATGCCACAGGGGGGTACAATGAGCAGTTCTTC. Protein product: CASSIDATGGYNEQFF. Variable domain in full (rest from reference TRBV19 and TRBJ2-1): DGGITQSPKYLFRKEGQNVTLSCEQNLNHDAMYWYRQDPGQGLRLIYYSQIVNDFQKGDIAEGYSVSREKKESFPLTVTSAQKNPTAFYLCASSIDATGGYNEQFFGPGTRLTVL.

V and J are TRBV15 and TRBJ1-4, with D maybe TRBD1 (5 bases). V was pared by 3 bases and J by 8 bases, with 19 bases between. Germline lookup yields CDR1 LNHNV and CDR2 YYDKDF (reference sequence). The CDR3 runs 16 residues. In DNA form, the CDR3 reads TGTGCCACCAGCAGCTCATTACGGGACGGGGGGGAAAAACTGTTTTTT. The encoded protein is CATSSSLRDGGEKLFF.

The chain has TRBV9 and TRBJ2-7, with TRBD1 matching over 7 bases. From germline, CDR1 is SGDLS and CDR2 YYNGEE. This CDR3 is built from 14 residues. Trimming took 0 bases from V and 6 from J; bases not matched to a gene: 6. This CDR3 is CASSVGTGPGEQYF. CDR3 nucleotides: TGTGCCAGCAGCGTAGGGACAGGTCCCGGCGAGCAGTACTTC.

In DNA, the CDR3 is TGTGCCAGCAGCTTAGGATCCGGGCAGTACTTC. It yields the protein CASSLGSGQYF. V gene TRBV7-9 combines with J gene TRBJ2-5; no clear D. Germline V gives CDR1 SEHNR, CDR2 FQNEAQ (reference sequence). V was pared by 1 base and J by 11 bases, with 8 bases between. This CDR3 is built from 11 residues.

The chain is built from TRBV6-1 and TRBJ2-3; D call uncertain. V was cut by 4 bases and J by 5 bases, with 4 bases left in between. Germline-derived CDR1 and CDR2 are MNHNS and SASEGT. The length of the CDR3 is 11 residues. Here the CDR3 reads CASSVVDTQYF. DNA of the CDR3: TGTGCCAGCAGTGTCGTAGATACGCAGTATTTT.

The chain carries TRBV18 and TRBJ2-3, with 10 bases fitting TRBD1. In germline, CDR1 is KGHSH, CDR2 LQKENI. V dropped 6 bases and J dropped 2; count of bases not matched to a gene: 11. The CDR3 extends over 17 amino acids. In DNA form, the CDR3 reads TGTGCCAGCTCTTATCCAAACGACAGGGGGCACACAGATACGCAGTATTTT. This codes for CASSYPNDRGHTDTQYF.

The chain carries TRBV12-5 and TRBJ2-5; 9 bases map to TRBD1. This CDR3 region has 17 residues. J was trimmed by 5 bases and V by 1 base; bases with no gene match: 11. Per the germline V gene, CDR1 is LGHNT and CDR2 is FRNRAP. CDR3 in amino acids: CASGLDLGTGFAETQYF. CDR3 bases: TGTGCTAGTGGTTTGGATCTGGGGACAGGGTTCGCGGAGACCCAGTACTTC. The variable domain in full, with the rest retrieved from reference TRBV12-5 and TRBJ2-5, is DARVTQTPRHKVTEMGQEVTMRCQPILGHNTVFWYRQTMMQGLELLAYFRNRAPLDDSGMPKDRFSAEMPDATLATLKIQPSEPRDSAVYFCASGLDLGTGFAETQYFGPGTRLLVL.

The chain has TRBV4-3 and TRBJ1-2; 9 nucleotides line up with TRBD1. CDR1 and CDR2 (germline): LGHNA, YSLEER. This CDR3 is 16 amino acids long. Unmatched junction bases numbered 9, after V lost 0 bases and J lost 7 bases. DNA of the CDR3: TGCGCCAGCAGCCAAGACCCGGACAGGGGAGGGTTTGGCTACACCTTC. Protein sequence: CASSQDPDRGGFGYTF.

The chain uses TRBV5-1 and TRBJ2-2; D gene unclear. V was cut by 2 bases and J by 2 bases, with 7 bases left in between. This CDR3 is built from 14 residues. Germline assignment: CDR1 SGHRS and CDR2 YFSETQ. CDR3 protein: CASSFDSNTGELFF. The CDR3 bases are TGCGCCAGCAGCTTCGACTCAAACACCGGGGAGCTGTTTTTT. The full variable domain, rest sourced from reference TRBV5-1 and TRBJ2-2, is KAGVTQTPRYLIKTRGQQVTLSCSPISGHRSVSWYQQTPGQGLQFLFEYFSETQRNKGNFPGRFSGRQFSNSRSEMNVSTLELGDSALYLCASSFDSNTGELFFGEGSRLTVL.

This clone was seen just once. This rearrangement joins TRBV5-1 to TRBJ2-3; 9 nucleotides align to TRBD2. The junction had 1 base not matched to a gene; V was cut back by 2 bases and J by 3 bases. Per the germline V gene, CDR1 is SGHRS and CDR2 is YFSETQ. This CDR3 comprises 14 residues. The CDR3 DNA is TGCGCCAGCAGCTTTAGCGGGAGAACAGATACGCAGTATTTT. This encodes CASSFSGRTDTQYF.

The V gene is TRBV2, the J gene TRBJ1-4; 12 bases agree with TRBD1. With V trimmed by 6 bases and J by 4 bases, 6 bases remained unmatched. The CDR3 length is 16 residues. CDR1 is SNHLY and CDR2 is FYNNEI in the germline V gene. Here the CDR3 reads CASRGQGATFNEKLFF. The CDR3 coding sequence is TGTGCCAGCAGGGGACAGGGGGCAACTTTTAATGAAAAACTGTTTTTT.

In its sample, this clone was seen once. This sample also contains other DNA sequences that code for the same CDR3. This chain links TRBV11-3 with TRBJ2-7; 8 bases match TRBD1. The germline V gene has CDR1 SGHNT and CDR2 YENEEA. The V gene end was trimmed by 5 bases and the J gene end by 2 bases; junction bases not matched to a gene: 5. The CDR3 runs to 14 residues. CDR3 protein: CASSPGTGPYEQYF. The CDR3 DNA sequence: TGTGCCAGCAGCCCGGGGACAGGTCCCTACGAGCAGTACTTC.

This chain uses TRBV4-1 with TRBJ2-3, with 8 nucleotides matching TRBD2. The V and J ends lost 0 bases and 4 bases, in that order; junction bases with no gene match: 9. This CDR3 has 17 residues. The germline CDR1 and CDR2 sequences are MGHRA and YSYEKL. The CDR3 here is CASSQDRRGGYADTQYF. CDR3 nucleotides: TGCGCCAGCAGCCAAGATCGTCGGGGGGGCTACGCAGATACGCAGTATTTT.

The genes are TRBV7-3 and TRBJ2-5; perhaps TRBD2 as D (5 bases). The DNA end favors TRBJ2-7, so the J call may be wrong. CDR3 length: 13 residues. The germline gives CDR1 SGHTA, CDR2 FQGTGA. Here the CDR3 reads CASSLISGSEQYF. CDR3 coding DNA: TGTGCCAGCAGCTTAATATCGGGGTCCGAGCAGTACTTC.

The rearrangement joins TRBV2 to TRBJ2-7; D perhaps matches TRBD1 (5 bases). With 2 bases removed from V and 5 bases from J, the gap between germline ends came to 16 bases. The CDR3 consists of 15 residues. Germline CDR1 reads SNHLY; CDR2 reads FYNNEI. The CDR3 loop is CASSEIGQGPHEQYF. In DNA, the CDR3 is TGTGCCAGCAGTGAAATCGGGCAGGGCCCCCACGAGCAGTACTTC. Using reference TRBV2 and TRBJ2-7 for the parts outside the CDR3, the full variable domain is EPEVTQTPSHQVTQMGQEVILRCVPISNHLYFYWYRQILGQKVEFLVSFYNNEISEKSEIFDDQFSVERPDGSNFTLKIRSTKLEDSAMYFCASSEIGQGPHEQYFGPGTRLTVT.

The CDR3 region is CASSLASGGDNEQFF. CDR3 DNA: TGCGCCAGCAGCTTGGCCAGCGGGGGGGACAATGAGCAGTTCTTC. This rearrangement joins TRBV5-1 to TRBJ2-1; 10 bases match TRBD2. Germline values: CDR1 SGHRS, CDR2 YFSETQ. V shed 0 bases and J 5 bases; nucleotides not matched to a gene: 2. The CDR3 consists of 15 residues.

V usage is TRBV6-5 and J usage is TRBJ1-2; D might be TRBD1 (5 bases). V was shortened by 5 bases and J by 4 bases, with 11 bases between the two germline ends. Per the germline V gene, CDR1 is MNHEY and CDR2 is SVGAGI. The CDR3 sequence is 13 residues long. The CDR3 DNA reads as TGTGCCAGCAGTCGCAGGGAATTCTATGGCTACACCTTC. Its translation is CASSRREFYGYTF.

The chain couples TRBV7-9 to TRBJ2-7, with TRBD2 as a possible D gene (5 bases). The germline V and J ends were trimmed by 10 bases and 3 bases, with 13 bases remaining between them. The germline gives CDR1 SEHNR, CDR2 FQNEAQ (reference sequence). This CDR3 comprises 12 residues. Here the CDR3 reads CATDPGGYEQYF. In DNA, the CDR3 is TGTGCCACCGATCCAGGAGGCTACGAGCAGTACTTC.

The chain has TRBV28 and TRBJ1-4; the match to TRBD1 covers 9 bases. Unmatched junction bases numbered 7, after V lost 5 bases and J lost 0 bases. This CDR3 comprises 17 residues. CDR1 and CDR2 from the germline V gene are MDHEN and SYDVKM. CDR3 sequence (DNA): TGTGCCAGCAGTCCCGGGACAGGGCGAGCAACTAATGAAAAACTGTTTTTT. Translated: CASSPGTGRATNEKLFF.

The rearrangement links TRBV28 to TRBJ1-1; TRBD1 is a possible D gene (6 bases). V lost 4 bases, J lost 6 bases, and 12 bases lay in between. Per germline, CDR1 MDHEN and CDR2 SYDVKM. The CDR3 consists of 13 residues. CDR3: CASSYQGTSEAFF. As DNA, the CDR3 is TGTGCCAGCAGTTATCAGGGGACCTCTGAAGCTTTCTTT.

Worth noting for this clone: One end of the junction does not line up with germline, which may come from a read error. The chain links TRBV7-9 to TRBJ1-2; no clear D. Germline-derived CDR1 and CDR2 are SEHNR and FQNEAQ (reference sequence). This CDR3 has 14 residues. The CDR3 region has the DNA TGTTCCAGCAGCTTAGATCGGAGGGCAGGTGGCTACACCTTC. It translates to CSSSLDRRAGGYTF.

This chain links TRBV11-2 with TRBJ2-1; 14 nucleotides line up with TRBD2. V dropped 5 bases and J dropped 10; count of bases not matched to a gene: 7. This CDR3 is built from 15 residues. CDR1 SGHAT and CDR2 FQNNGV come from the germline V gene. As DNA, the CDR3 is TGTGCCAGCAGCCCGCGACTAGCGGGGGGGCAGGAGCAGTTCTTC. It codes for CASSPRLAGGQEQFF.

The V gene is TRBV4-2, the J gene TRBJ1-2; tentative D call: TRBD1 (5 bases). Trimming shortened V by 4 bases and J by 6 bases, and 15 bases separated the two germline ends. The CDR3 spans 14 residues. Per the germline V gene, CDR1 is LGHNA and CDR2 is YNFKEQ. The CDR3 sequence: CASSREAPGDGYTF. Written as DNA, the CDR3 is TGTGCCAGCAGCCGAGAGGCTCCGGGGGATGGCTACACCTTC.